The clone carrying this T cell receptor (beta chain) was seen only a few times. The entry originates in a study of pediatric ulcerative colitis. The CDR3 covers 15 residues. Germline CDR1 reads MNHNS; CDR2 reads SASEGT. V was clipped by 4 bases and J by 1 base, with 11 bases between them. Assay used: immunoSEQ multiplex PCR; TCRdb lists only in-frame clones, some missing. The sample carries around 64,000 clones, approximately 87% recorded once. The sequence derives from a boy younger than 18 with severe ulcerative colitis. The chain has TRBV6-1 and TRBJ1-5, with D hard to call. Input material: blood. The CDR3 coding sequence is TGTGCCAGCAGTGTCTATGAGGCAAGCAATCAGCCCCAGCATTTT. Translation: CASSVYEASNQPQHF.